These 15 T cell receptor beta chains share one sample of origin, sequenced in a study of blood T cells in healthy people across ages. Next came a second PCR, run for about 7 to 12 cycles, which used a sample-barcoded 5' primer along with a J-beta primer mix. Using its own MiXCR run on the 5' RACE reads, TCRdb lists one record per CDR3 protein. The sample yields approximately 780,000 distinct CDR3 sequences, roughly 25% seen once. The sample also formed part of further work on T cells of mothers and their children.

The specimen sequenced was blood. The receptors were sampled from a boy aged 5-17 years in good health.

V and J are TRBV29-1 and TRBJ1-4; D remains ambiguous. V was clipped by 7 bases and J by 7 bases, with 13 bases between them. CDR1 is SQVTM and CDR2 is ANQGSEA in the germline V gene. This CDR3 contains 12 residues. The CDR3 nucleotides read TGCAGCGCGACAATAGCTGGTGAAAAACTGTTTTTT. Translation: CSATIAGEKLFF.

The rearrangement joins TRBV6-6 to TRBJ2-7; 10 nucleotides line up with TRBD2. The CDR3 length is 14 residues. Looked up from germline, CDR1 is MNHNY and CDR2 is SVGAGI (reference sequence). V lost 5 bases, J lost 6 bases, and 7 bases stayed unmatched. CDR3 bases: TGTGCCAGCAGTGCCACTAGCGGGGATGGCGAGCAGTACTTC. Its translation is CASSATSGDGEQYF.

This rearrangement joins TRBV20-1 to TRBJ1-1; D is undetermined. V lost 6 bases to trimming and J lost 2 bases, with 13 bases between them. CDR3 length: 13 residues. The V gene's germline CDR1 is DFQATT and CDR2 SNEGSKA (reference sequence). CDR3 sequence: CSAPSSFNTEAFF. The CDR3 nucleotides are TGCAGTGCCCCCTCGAGCTTCAACACTGAAGCTTTCTTT.

V usage is TRBV7-9 and J usage is TRBJ2-5, with a possible D match to TRBD1 (6 bases). Near its end, the DNA agrees better with TRBJ2-1, so the J call may be wrong. In germline, CDR1 is SEHNR, CDR2 FQNEAQ (reference sequence). CDR3 length equals 17 residues. This CDR3 reads CASSLTGLPFPYNEQFF. The CDR3 DNA sequence: TGTGCCAGCAGCTTAACAGGGTTGCCCTTCCCCTACAATGAGCAGTTCTTC.

The V gene is TRBV11-2, the J gene TRBJ2-3; D is perhaps TRBD2 (6 bases). Between the trimmed V and J ends, which lost 4 bases and 1 base, there was a span of 12 bases. The germline V gene encodes CDR1 SGHAT and CDR2 FQNNGV. The CDR3 runs to 15 residues. The CDR3 is CASSSPWEGTDTQYF. The DNA for the CDR3 is TGTGCCAGCAGCTCCCCGTGGGAGGGCACAGATACGCAGTATTTT.

This clonotype came up a few times. The rearrangement links TRBV9 to TRBJ2-1; D unclear. The germline V gene encodes CDR1 SGDLS and CDR2 YYNGEE. Trimming removed 4 bases at V and 7 bases at J, with 9 bases between. The CDR3 is 12 amino acids. CDR3 sequence reads: CASSPTLNEQFF. CDR3 bases: TGTGCCAGCAGCCCAACTTTGAATGAGCAGTTCTTC.

This clonotype was observed a handful of times. The CDR3 sequence: CASSSLTVRTGVELLPVFF. The CDR3 nucleotides are TGTGCCAGCAGCTCCCTTACCGTCAGGACAGGGGTCGAATTGCTCCCAGTTTTCTTT. The chain recombines TRBV7-6 with TRBJ1-1; 9 bases are shared with TRBD1. The V gene end was trimmed by 4 bases and the J gene end by 13 bases; junction bases not matched to a gene: 28. From germline, CDR1 is SGHVS and CDR2 FNYEAQ. The CDR3 contains 19 residues.

This clonotype was detected a few times. The chain links TRBV12-3 or TRBV12-4 to TRBJ2-5; TRBD2 agrees at 7 bases. V dropped 5 bases and J dropped 7; count of bases not matched to a gene: 7. CDR3 size: 13 residues. CDR3 DNA: TGTGCCAGCAGTCCCACGGGAGGCGGGACCCAGTACTTC. This gives the protein CASSPTGGGTQYF.

This clonotype was picked up a small number of times. V gene TRBV6-1 combines with J gene TRBJ2-1; 10 bases agree with TRBD2. Unmatched junction bases numbered 12, after V lost 5 bases and J lost 8 bases. The V gene's germline CDR1 is MNHNS and CDR2 SASEGT. CDR3 length: 16 residues. For the CDR3, the DNA is TGTGCCAGCAGTCGTCTAGCGGGGGATCCCTCGTATGAGCAGTTCTTC. Protein product: CASSRLAGDPSYEQFF.

The CDR3 region is CASNVVGRWSNQPQHF. Here the CDR3 DNA reads TGTGCCAGTAACGTAGTAGGGCGGTGGAGCAATCAGCCCCAGCATTTT. V usage is TRBV19 and J usage is TRBJ1-5; D not certain. Germline CDR1 LNHDA, CDR2 SQIVND (reference sequence). The CDR3 is 16 amino acids. The V end lost 7 bases, the J end lost 1 base, and 17 bases lay between the germline ends.

About this clonotype itself: The junction shows a germline mismatch at one end, possibly a read error. The chain has TRBV7-3 and TRBJ2-2; 10 bases line up with TRBD2. Germline V gene lookup returns CDR1 SGHTA and CDR2 FQGTGA. CDR3 length equals 15 residues. CDR3 region: CACSLQAGGTGELFF. CDR3 in DNA: TGTGCCTGCAGCTTACAAGCGGGGGGGACCGGGGAGCTGTTTTTT. Using reference TRBV7-3 and TRBJ2-2 for the parts outside the CDR3, the full variable domain is GAGVSQTPSNKVTEKGKYVELRCDPISGHTALYWYRQSLGQGPEFLIYFQGTGAADDSGLPNDRFFAVRPEGSVSTLKIQRTERGDSAVYLCACSLQAGGTGELFFGEGSRLTVL.

The chain couples TRBV20-1 to TRBJ2-5; 7 bases align to TRBD2. Looked up from germline, CDR1 is DFQATT and CDR2 is SNEGSKA (reference sequence). CDR3 length: 15 residues. V lost 6 bases to trimming and J lost 0 bases; unmatched junction nucleotides: 10. In DNA, the CDR3 is TGCAGTGCCGCCACGGGACTACGGTACCAAGAGACCCAGTACTTC. Its protein is CSAATGLRYQETQYF.

The table lists this clonotype with many counts. The rearrangement uses TRBV5-1 and TRBJ1-1; weak D call: TRBD1 (5 bases). CDR3 length: 14 amino acids. Trimming left V 0 bases short and J 1 base short, with 7 bases between. Germline CDR1 reads SGHRS; CDR2 reads YFSETQ. The CDR3 here is CASSLGDGNTEAFF. The CDR3 DNA is TGCGCCAGCAGCTTGGGGGACGGGAACACTGAAGCTTTCTTT. The whole variable domain, remainder taken from reference TRBV5-1 and TRBJ1-1, is KAGVTQTPRYLIKTRGQQVTLSCSPISGHRSVSWYQQTPGQGLQFLFEYFSETQRNKGNFPGRFSGRQFSNSRSEMNVSTLELGDSALYLCASSLGDGNTEAFFGQGTRLTVV.

The J gene is TRBJ2-1, the V gene TRBV2; a weak D match, TRBD1 (7 bases). Trimming took 6 bases from V and 4 from J, leaving 16 bases between them. The CDR3 consists of 15 residues. The germline V gene encodes CDR1 SNHLY and CDR2 FYNNEI. The CDR3 DNA reads TGTGCCAGCAGGACAGGGACTCAATCGTACAATGAGCAGTTCTTC. Translating it yields CASRTGTQSYNEQFF.

This clonotype showed up many times. This chain connects TRBV5-1 to TRBJ2-4, with a weak D call TRBD1 (6 bases). The germline V and J ends were trimmed by 4 bases and 3 bases, with 14 bases remaining between them. This CDR3 comprises 15 residues. Germline assignment: CDR1 SGHRS and CDR2 YFSETQ. The CDR3 sequence is CASSIGTLSKNIQYF. DNA for the CDR3: TGCGCCAGCAGCATCGGGACACTCAGCAAAAACATTCAGTACTTC.